This T cell receptor beta chain is drawn from a study of blood T cell repertoires in COVID-19. Clones were sequenced by immunoSEQ multiplex PCR, and TCRdb holds only the in-frame ones, with some missing. The table has about 110,000 clones, 70% to 85% seen once. This clone has just a few counts. Germline loops: CDR1 MNHNS, CDR2 SASEGT. Trimming cost V 4 bases and J 7 bases, with 23 bases left between them. The CDR3 has 17 amino acids. The TCR sequence derives from a woman between 40 and 55 years old with acute or convalescent COVID-19. Material: peripheral blood. V usage is TRBV6-1 and J usage is TRBJ2-1, with a weak D call TRBD2 (6 bases). CDR3 DNA: TGTGCCAGCAGTGGTAAGGGGTCACGGGGCGCGGGGAATGAGCAGTTCTTC. Translation gives CASSGKGSRGAGNEQFF.